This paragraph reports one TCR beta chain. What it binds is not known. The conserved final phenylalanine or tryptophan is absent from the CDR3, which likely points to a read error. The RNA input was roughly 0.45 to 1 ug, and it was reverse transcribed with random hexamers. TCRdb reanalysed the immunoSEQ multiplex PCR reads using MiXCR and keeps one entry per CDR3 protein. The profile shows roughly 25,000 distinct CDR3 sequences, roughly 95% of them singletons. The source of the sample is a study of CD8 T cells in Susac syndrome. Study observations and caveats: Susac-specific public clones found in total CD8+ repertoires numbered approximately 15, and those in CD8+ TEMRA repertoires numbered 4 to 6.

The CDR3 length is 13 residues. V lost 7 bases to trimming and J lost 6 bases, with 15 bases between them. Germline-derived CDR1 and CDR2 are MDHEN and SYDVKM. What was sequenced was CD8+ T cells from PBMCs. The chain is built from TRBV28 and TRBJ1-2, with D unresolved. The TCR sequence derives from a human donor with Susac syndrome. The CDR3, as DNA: TGTGCCAGCAATATCCGAGGGCTCGATGGCTACACCTCC. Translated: CASNIRGLDGYTS.